The 10 T cell receptor beta chains presented below share a single source sample, sequenced in a study of identical twins. TCRdb reanalysed the 5' RACE reads using MiXCR and keeps one entry per CDR3 protein. Here the sample spans under 300,000 distinct CDR3 sequences, roughly 12% being singletons. These data also formed part of another study, on yellow fever vaccine responses in identical twins.

The specimen sequenced was memory (CD45RO+) T cells sorted from blood. These TCRs come from a woman younger than 35 in good health.

The gene calls are TRBV5-1 and TRBJ2-1; 13 bases match TRBD2. V shed 1 base and J 11 bases; nucleotides not matched to a gene: 12. The germline V gene has CDR1 SGHRS and CDR2 YFSETQ. This CDR3 spans 17 amino acids. The CDR3 DNA is TGCGCCAGCAGCTTGTCCGCCGGGACTAGCGGGGCTTGGAAGCAGTTCTTC. It translates to CASSLSAGTSGAWKQFF.

Only a few counts were recorded for this clonotype. The V gene is TRBV7-2, the J gene TRBJ2-3; no firm D call. The V end was cut by 1 base, the J end by 0 bases, with 11 bases between. The CDR3 consists of 16 residues. Germline loops: CDR1 SGHTA, CDR2 FQGNSA. The CDR3 DNA is TGTGCCAGCAGCTTAGGCGGTTGGGTGAGCACAGATACGCAGTATTTT. As protein: CASSLGGWVSTDTQYF.

This clonotype was seen many times. At one boundary the junction diverges from the germline segment, which might be a read error. The gene calls are TRBV7-2 and TRBJ2-7, with D unresolved. Looked up from germline, CDR1 is SGHTA and CDR2 is FQGNSA. CDR3 length equals 12 residues. This CDR3 reads CASSFSSYEQYF. In nucleotides, the CDR3 is TGCGCCAGCAGCTTTAGCTCCTACGAGCAGTACTTC.

This sequence joins TRBV20-1 and TRBJ1-1; no clear D gene. The CDR3 spans 13 residues. Germline V gene sequence: CDR1 DFQATT, CDR2 SNEGSKA (reference sequence). V was cut by 6 bases and J by 0 bases, with 11 bases left in between. The CDR3 sequence is CSAGGLLNTEAFF. CDR3 bases: TGCAGTGCCGGCGGTCTATTGAACACTGAAGCTTTCTTT.

This chain joins TRBV7-2 and TRBJ2-7; 7 bases line up with TRBD2. Trimming cost V 1 base and J 2 bases; bases outside gene matches: 5. The CDR3 covers 15 residues. Germline-derived CDR1 and CDR2 are SGHTA and FQGNSA. The CDR3 loop is CASSLGGGGAYEQYF. The CDR3 DNA is TGTGCCAGCAGCTTAGGCGGGGGAGGGGCCTACGAGCAGTACTTC.

This clonotype showed up just a few times. An end of the junction does not agree with germline; a read error may underlie this. The chain uses TRBV6-1 and TRBJ2-1; 9 positions agree with TRBD2. The V gene's germline CDR1 is MNHNS and CDR2 SASEGT. The CDR3 extends over 13 amino acids. CDR3 sequence: CASSQAGGYEQFF. CDR3 coding DNA: TGTGCCAGCAGTCAAGCGGGGGGCTATGAGCAGTTCTTC.

There are a few counts of this clonotype. The chain joins TRBV20-1 to TRBJ2-5, with D uncertain. The CDR3 is 15 residues long. Germline lookup yields CDR1 DFQATT and CDR2 SNEGSKA (reference sequence). The V and J ends lost 7 bases and 3 bases respectively, with 21 bases between them. The CDR3 region is CSGASPRTSKETQYF. The CDR3 coding sequence is TGCAGTGGCGCCAGTCCCCGGACCAGTAAAGAGACCCAGTACTTC.

In its sample, this clonotype was seen many times. The chain couples TRBV15 to TRBJ2-2; D remains ambiguous. V was trimmed by 0 bases and J by 2 bases, leaving 13 bases between them. The CDR3 consists of 17 residues. CDR1 is LNHNV and CDR2 is YYDKDF in the germline V gene (reference sequence). This CDR3 reads CATSRDRGSSNTGELFF. The CDR3 DNA reads TGTGCCACCAGCAGAGATCGCGGTAGCAGTAACACCGGGGAGCTGTTTTTT.

This clonotype occurred a few times. V is TRBV9 and J is TRBJ1-1, with D unresolved. The germline V gene has CDR1 SGDLS and CDR2 YYNGEE. The CDR3 loop spans 15 amino acids. The V gene lost 4 bases and the J gene lost 1 base, with 14 bases spanning the gap. CDR3 in amino acids: CASSTSQKPNTEAFF. The CDR3 DNA reads as TGTGCCAGCAGCACAAGCCAGAAACCGAACACTGAAGCTTTCTTT.

The chain couples TRBV2 to TRBJ1-1; maybe TRBD1 (5 bases). The V gene's germline CDR1 is SNHLY and CDR2 FYNNEI. The CDR3 has 15 amino acids. Deletions cut 0 bases from V and 2 bases from J, with 10 bases between. CDR3 nucleotide sequence: TGTGCCAGCAGTGAAGCTCGCAGGGCCAACACTGAAGCTTTCTTT. This sequence encodes CASSEARRANTEAFF.